The 25 T cell receptor beta chains below were found in one sample sequenced in a study of neurological immune-mediated disorders (dated by TCRdb to between 2017 and 2020). Libraries came from 5' RACE. TCRdb records Illumina HiSeq 2500 as the sequencer. TCRdb applied fastp at Q25 and MiXCR to the public reads, then kept only in-frame beta chains. Rows matching on CDR3 protein sequence are summarized as one entry with the most common DNA and genes. The sample table holds roughly 39,000 distinct CDR3 sequences, of which 4.8% were seen once. About 10% of the sample is held by the ten biggest clonotypes. The sample consisted of CD4+ T cells from blood. The receptors stem from a man younger than 35 in good health.

This clonotype was found many times. The V call is TRBV7-9, the J call TRBJ1-6; TRBD1 matches 9 bases. Germline trimming cut 2 bases from V and 10 bases from J; bases unmatched to any gene: 6. CDR3 length: 15 amino acids. Germline-derived CDR1 and CDR2 are SEHNR and FQNEAQ (reference sequence). As DNA, the CDR3 is TGTGCCAGCAGCTTATCAACCGGGACAGGGTCACCCCTCCACTTT. It is translated as CASSLSTGTGSPLHF.

In this sample, this clonotype turned up many times. The chain employs TRBV20-1 and TRBJ2-7; maybe TRBD1 (6 bases). The V gene lost 4 bases and the J gene lost 7 bases, with 14 bases spanning the gap. The CDR3 runs to 12 residues. From germline, CDR1 is DFQATT and CDR2 SNEGSKA (reference sequence). The CDR3 DNA is TGCAGTGCTAACAAACAGGGCCCTGAGCAGTACTTC. It codes for CSANKQGPEQYF.

Many counts were recorded for this clonotype. This rearrangement joins TRBV29-1 to TRBJ2-7; D is ambiguous. Germline V gene sequence: CDR1 SQVTM, CDR2 ANQGSEA. CDR3 length: 11 residues. With 4 bases removed from V and 2 bases from J, the gap between germline ends came to 6 bases. As DNA, the CDR3 is TGCAGCGTTGCAGATACCTACGAGCAGTACTTC. This gives the protein CSVADTYEQYF.

This clonotype was counted ten times or more. J is TRBJ2-1 and V is TRBV20-1; D is ambiguous. The germline V gene encodes CDR1 DFQATT and CDR2 SNEGSKA (reference sequence). Trimming left V 0 bases short and J 4 bases short, with 10 bases between. The CDR3 has 14 amino acids. CDR3 residues: CSAREATQYNEQFF. In DNA form, the CDR3 reads TGCAGTGCTAGAGAGGCTACCCAGTACAATGAGCAGTTCTTC.

Many counts were recorded for this clonotype. The chain recombines TRBV6-5 with TRBJ2-5, with TRBD2 matching 8 bases. Per the germline V gene, CDR1 is MNHEY and CDR2 is SVGAGI. The CDR3 is 15 amino acids. V was clipped by 6 bases and J by 10 bases; unmatched bases: 16. The CDR3 loop reads CASRPPGLARGDQYF. CDR3 DNA sequence: TGTGCCAGCAGACCCCCTGGACTAGCCCGGGGGGACCAGTACTTC.

At least ten counts were recorded for this clonotype. CDR3 nucleotides: TGTGCCACCAGCGACCCCACCGGGGACCTCCCCAGAAAACTGTTTTTT. This codes for CATSDPTGDLPRKLFF. The gene calls are TRBV15 and TRBJ1-4, with TRBD1 as a possible D gene (5 bases). The CDR3 has 16 amino acids. Trimming took 5 bases from V and 10 from J, leaving 23 bases between them. From germline, CDR1 is LNHNV and CDR2 YYDKDF (reference sequence).

This clonotype occurred many times. The chain uses TRBV5-1 and TRBJ2-5, with 9 positions matching TRBD1. Germline V gene sequence: CDR1 SGHRS, CDR2 YFSETQ. J lost 9 bases, V lost 4 bases, and 7 bases had no gene match. This CDR3 region has 13 residues. The CDR3 region is CASSPGQGIAQYF. The CDR3 bases are TGCGCCAGCAGCCCCGGACAGGGGATCGCCCAGTACTTC.

Ten or more counts support this clonotype. The chain links TRBV11-2 to TRBJ2-2, with TRBD1 identical over 9 bases. Germline V gene lookup returns CDR1 SGHAT and CDR2 FQNNGV. J lost 6 bases, V lost 7 bases, and 3 bases had no gene match. The CDR3 is made up of 13 amino acids. Written as DNA, the CDR3 is TGTGCCAGCACCAGGACAGGGGCCGGGGAGCTGTTTTTT. This codes for CASTRTGAGELFF.

This clonotype was detected ten times or more. This rearrangement joins TRBV5-1 to TRBJ1-2, with D possibly matching TRBD1 (6 bases). CDR1 and CDR2 from the germline V gene are SGHRS and YFSETQ. The CDR3 is 14 residues long. Trimming cost V 0 bases and J 7 bases, with 13 bases left between them. The CDR3 nucleotides are TGCGCCAGCAGCTTGGACCCCGGGACACCTGGCTACACCTTC. Protein sequence: CASSLDPGTPGYTF.

This clonotype was detected ten times or more. The rearrangement uses TRBV3-1 and TRBJ2-1; D remains ambiguous. The CDR3 covers 15 residues. The V end was cut by 0 bases, the J end by 4 bases, with 10 bases between. Per the germline V gene, CDR1 is LGHDT and CDR2 is YNNKEL (reference sequence). This chain's CDR3 is CASSQDIGRYNEQFF. CDR3 nucleotide sequence: TGTGCCAGCAGCCAAGATATAGGCAGATACAATGAGCAGTTCTTC.

This clonotype was recorded many times. Here the CDR3 DNA reads TGCGCCAGCAGTCCGGGACAGGGGGCGCCCGGGGAGCTGTTTTTT. Protein sequence: CASSPGQGAPGELFF. V is TRBV5-1 and J is TRBJ2-2, with 12 nucleotides matching TRBD1. With V trimmed by 5 bases and J by 6 bases, 5 bases remained unmatched. The CDR3 is made up of 15 amino acids. Germline V lookup: CDR1 SGHRS, CDR2 YFSETQ. The complete variable domain, with remaining parts taken from reference TRBV5-1 and TRBJ2-2, reads KAGVTQTPRYLIKTRGQQVTLSCSPISGHRSVSWYQQTPGQGLQFLFEYFSETQRNKGNFPGRFSGRQFSNSRSEMNVSTLELGDSALYLCASSPGQGAPGELFFGEGSRLTVL.

Many counts were recorded for this clonotype. The V gene is TRBV7-3, the J gene TRBJ2-2; D is undetermined. Trimming took 2 bases from V and 6 from J, leaving 13 bases between them. The CDR3 covers 15 residues. Per germline, CDR1 SGHTA and CDR2 FQGTGA. The DNA of the CDR3 is TGTGCCAGCAGCTTATCTCCCTGGGATCCCGGGGAGCTGTTTTTT. Residues: CASSLSPWDPGELFF. Together with reference TRBV7-3 and TRBJ2-2, the CDR3 gives the full variable domain: GAGVSQTPSNKVTEKGKYVELRCDPISGHTALYWYRQSLGQGPEFLIYFQGTGAADDSGLPNDRFFAVRPEGSVSTLKIQRTERGDSAVYLCASSLSPWDPGELFFGEGSRLTVL.

This clonotype was found many times. The rearrangement uses TRBV5-1 and TRBJ2-3, with 8 bases matching TRBD1. The V gene end was trimmed by 3 bases and the J gene end by 3 bases; junction bases not matched to a gene: 3. The germline V gene encodes CDR1 SGHRS and CDR2 YFSETQ. CDR3 length equals 14 residues. CDR3 nucleotides: TGCGCCAGCAGCTCTGGACAGGGAACAGATACGCAGTATTTT. It specifies CASSSGQGTDTQYF.

There are many counts of this clonotype. The chain uses TRBV20-1 and TRBJ2-5; 8 nucleotides align to TRBD2. Germline V gene lookup returns CDR1 DFQATT and CDR2 SNEGSKA (reference sequence). V shed 2 bases, J shed 4 bases, and the junction held 9 bases outside the gene matches. The CDR3 contains 15 residues. The CDR3 sequence: CSARRGTGGGETQYF. CDR3 nucleotides: TGCAGTGCTAGACGGGGGACGGGAGGGGGAGAGACCCAGTACTTC.

The CDR3 DNA reads as TGCGCCAGCAGCTTGAGACAGGGGCTCTACGAGCAGTACTTC. It translates to CASSLRQGLYEQYF. The chain joins TRBV5-1 to TRBJ2-7; 8 bases map to TRBD1. Germline CDR1 SGHRS, CDR2 YFSETQ. The V and J ends lost 1 base and 3 bases, in that order; junction bases with no gene match: 3. The CDR3 extends over 14 amino acids.

This clonotype was recorded many times. The chain is built from TRBV29-1 and TRBJ2-7; 9 bases fit TRBD1. The germline gives CDR1 SQVTM, CDR2 ANQGSEA. The ends lost 2 bases at V and 5 bases at J; junction bases unmatched: 10. The CDR3 has 15 amino acids. CDR3 protein: CSVEFPTGGEDEQYF. DNA of the CDR3: TGCAGCGTTGAATTCCCGACAGGGGGGGAGGACGAGCAGTACTTC.

This clonotype was found many times. This rearrangement joins TRBV7-3 to TRBJ1-1; D is ambiguous. Trimming left V 7 bases short and J 11 bases short, with 14 bases between. Germline lookup yields CDR1 SGHTA and CDR2 FQGTGA. The CDR3 loop spans 11 amino acids. CDR3: CASTQAGVAFF. In DNA, the CDR3 is TGTGCCAGCACCCAAGCCGGGGTGGCTTTCTTT.

This clonotype was detected once. The chain has TRBV7-8 and TRBJ1-5; 8 bases agree with TRBD1. Germline lookup yields CDR1 SGHVS and CDR2 FQNEAQ. This CDR3 is 15 amino acids long. Trimming removed 5 bases from V and 5 bases from J; junction bases left unmatched: 8. The CDR3 loop is CASSRRTGWDQPQHF. For the CDR3, the DNA is TGTGCCAGCAGCCGACGGACAGGGTGGGATCAGCCCCAGCATTTT.

This clonotype was detected many times. The rearrangement joins TRBV12-3 or TRBV12-4 to TRBJ1-5; possibly TRBD1 for D (5 bases). The ends were cut back, 3 bases at V and 8 bases at J, with 14 bases in the middle. CDR3 length equals 14 residues. The CDR3 is CASSFDQGFEPQHF. Here the CDR3 DNA reads TGTGCCAGCAGTTTCGATCAGGGTTTTGAGCCCCAGCATTTT.

This clonotype was observed at least ten times. The gene calls are TRBV12-3 or TRBV12-4 and TRBJ1-3; possibly TRBD1 for D (6 bases). CDR3 size: 16 residues. Trimming took off 3 bases at V and 0 bases at J, with 12 bases between the two ends. CDR3 sequence reads: CASSLDSGFSGNTIYF. The CDR3 DNA is TGTGCCAGCAGTTTGGACAGCGGGTTCTCTGGAAACACCATATATTTT.

This clonotype was counted at least ten times. The chain couples TRBV5-1 to TRBJ1-1; D unclear. This CDR3 has 15 residues. CDR1 is SGHRS, CDR2 YFSETQ, per germline. V lost 0 bases and J lost 3, with 12 bases in between. The CDR3 region has the DNA TGCGCCAGCAGCTTGGATGGTGTAGGTTACACTGAAGCTTTCTTT. This gives the protein CASSLDGVGYTEAFF.

This clonotype was seen a few times. The chain recombines TRBV7-3 with TRBJ1-1, with D unclear. From germline, CDR1 is SGHTA and CDR2 FQGTGA. CDR3 size: 15 residues. The V end was cut by 5 bases, the J end by 0 bases, with 13 bases between. CDR3 coding DNA: TGTGCCAGCAGCCCGGGCCCTACCATGAACACTGAAGCTTTCTTT. This encodes CASSPGPTMNTEAFF.

At least ten counts were recorded for this clonotype. This sequence joins TRBV18 and TRBJ1-1, with 8 nucleotides matching TRBD1. The junction had 2 bases not matched to a gene; V was cut back by 0 bases and J by 5 bases. Germline V lookup: CDR1 KGHSH, CDR2 LQKENI. The CDR3 is 14 residues long. CDR3 nucleotides: TGTGCCAGCTCACCACCCAGGGGGCAAACTGAAGCTTTCTTT. Encoded protein: CASSPPRGQTEAFF.

The sample holds many counts of this clonotype. The chain links TRBV6-5 to TRBJ1-2; no clear D gene. CDR1 is MNHEY, CDR2 SVGAGI, per germline. This CDR3 has 17 residues. V lost 0 bases and J lost 8, with 22 bases in between. The CDR3 loop reads CASSYSKEVWTYEGYTF. In nucleotides, the CDR3 is TGTGCCAGCAGTTACTCCAAAGAAGTATGGACGTATGAGGGCTACACCTTC.

In this sample, this clonotype turned up many times. The chain has TRBV6-1 and TRBJ1-3; D perhaps matches TRBD1 (5 bases). CDR3 length equals 17 residues. The V gene's germline CDR1 is MNHNS and CDR2 SASEGT. The V end lost 0 bases, the J end lost 1 base, and 13 bases lay between the germline ends. The CDR3 sequence is CASSEAGDASSGNTIYF. DNA of the CDR3: TGTGCCAGCAGTGAAGCGGGGGACGCCTCGTCTGGAAACACCATATATTTT.